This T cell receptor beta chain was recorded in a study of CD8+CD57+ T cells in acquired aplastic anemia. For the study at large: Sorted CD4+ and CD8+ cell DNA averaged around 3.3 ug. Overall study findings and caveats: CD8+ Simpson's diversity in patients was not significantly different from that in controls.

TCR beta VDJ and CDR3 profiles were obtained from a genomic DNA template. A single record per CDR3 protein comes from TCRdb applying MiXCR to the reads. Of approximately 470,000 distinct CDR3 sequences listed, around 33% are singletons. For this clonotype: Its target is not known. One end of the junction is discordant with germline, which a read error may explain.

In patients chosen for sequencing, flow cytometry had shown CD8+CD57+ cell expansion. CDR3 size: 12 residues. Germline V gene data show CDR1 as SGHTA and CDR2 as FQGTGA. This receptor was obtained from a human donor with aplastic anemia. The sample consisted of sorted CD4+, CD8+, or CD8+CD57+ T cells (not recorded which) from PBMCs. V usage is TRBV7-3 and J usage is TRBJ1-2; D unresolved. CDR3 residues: CASSFTDYGYAF. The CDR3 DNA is TGTGCCAGCAGTTTTACAGACTATGGCTACGCCTTC.